This TCR beta chain originates from a study of T-cell memory formation after mild COVID-19. Across the study: TCR clusters were mostly donor specific.

V was shortened by 2 bases and J by 7 bases, with 16 bases between the two germline ends. This CDR3 contains 15 residues. Germline loops: CDR1 SGHDT, CDR2 YYEEEE. The sample holds many counts of this clonotype. The antigen remains unidentified. TCRdb recomputed calls from the 5' RACE reads with MiXCR, one row per CDR3 protein. The table records fewer than 15,000 distinct CDR3 sequences, roughly 16% of them present only once. Study-wide points: Cross-reactive memory seemingly joined, as some responding clones were found in pre-infection memory. Clones contracting across day 15 to 85 had a balanced CD4/CD8 profile; later expanding clones leaned CD4+.

This TCR came from a man aged 18-30 years who had mild COVID-19 (a few samples of this study predate the infection). Cell type and time point are not known. Sequencing used PBMCs or a T cell subset sorted from them (not recorded which). V and J are TRBV5-6 and TRBJ2-1; D remains ambiguous. This CDR3 reads CASSFNPRVRNEQFF. Written as DNA, the CDR3 is TGTGCCAGCAGCTTCAATCCTAGGGTTCGTAATGAGCAGTTCTTC.